The count of the clone carrying this T cell receptor (beta chain) is one. Antigen: not known. Germline V CDR1 and CDR2: SGHRS, YFSETQ. V gave up 0 bases and J gave up 3 bases; unmatched junction bases: 3. The CDR3 is 15 amino acids. Primers included in the PCR were 60 Vbeta and 13 Jbeta primers. Method: immunoSEQ multiplex PCR; TCRdb's copy keeps in-frame clones and lacks some. Here the sample spans about 110,000 clones, approximately 70% being singletons. As for the donors, each was a healthy bone marrow donor. The data were obtained in a study of cytomegalovirus exposure and HLA in healthy donors. Overall study findings and caveats: Per published reports, the classifier diagnosed cytomegalovirus status with high specificity and sensitivity. Later analysis suggested links between common viral pathogens and several top significant clusters.

Sample: PBMCs. The receptor comes from a man aged 40-49 years in good health and CMV-seronegative. The rearrangement links TRBV5-1 to TRBJ1-1; 9 nucleotides align to TRBD1. The CDR3 region has the DNA TGCGCCAGCAGCTTGGTACAGGGGGCGCACACTGAAGCTTTCTTT. Its translation: CASSLVQGAHTEAFF. The variable domain in full, completed from reference TRBV5-1 and TRBJ1-1, reads KAGVTQTPRYLIKTRGQQVTLSCSPISGHRSVSWYQQTPGQGLQFLFEYFSETQRNKGNFPGRFSGRQFSNSRSEMNVSTLELGDSALYLCASSLVQGAHTEAFFGQGTRLTVV.